One sample yielded the 20 T cell receptor beta chains listed below, sequenced in a study of blood T cell repertoires in COVID-19. Assay used: immunoSEQ multiplex PCR; TCRdb lists only in-frame clones, some missing. The sample yields more than 50,000 clones, around four fifths seen once. The sample consisted of peripheral blood. The receptors here all came from a human donor in a cohort sampled during active COVID-19.

The V and J genes are TRBV5-1 and TRBJ2-2; 7 positions agree with TRBD2. V gave up 7 bases and J gave up 1 base; unmatched junction bases: 4. Germline CDR1 reads SGHRS; CDR2 reads YFSETQ. The CDR3 is 14 amino acids. CDR3 nucleotide sequence: TGCGCCAGCGGGGAGGGGCGGAACACCGGGGAGCTGTTTTTT. This encodes CASGEGRNTGELFF.

This clone was seen once. This chain links TRBV3-1 (or the pseudogene TRBV3-2) with TRBJ2-7; D is perhaps TRBD2 (6 bases). V dropped 10 bases and J dropped 2 bases, with 12 bases sitting between them. Germline assignment: CDR1 LGHDT and CDR2 YNNKEL (reference sequence). The CDR3 runs to 12 residues. CDR3 coding DNA: TGTGCCACGGGGGAAAGGGCCTACGAGCAGTACTTC. Translating gives CATGERAYEQYF.

This chain joins TRBV28 and TRBJ1-4; 11 nucleotides line up with TRBD1. This CDR3 spans 13 amino acids. Germline CDR1 MDHEN, CDR2 SYDVKM. The V and J ends lost 10 bases and 5 bases, in that order; junction bases with no gene match: 3. The CDR3 region is CAIRTGGNEKLFF. The DNA of the CDR3 is TGTGCCATAAGGACAGGGGGCAATGAAAAACTGTTTTTT.

This sequence joins TRBV29-1 and TRBJ1-2; a possible D gene is TRBD1 (5 bases). V lost 7 bases and J lost 2, with 8 bases in between. CDR1 is SQVTM, CDR2 ANQGSEA, per germline. This CDR3 is 11 amino acids long. The CDR3 protein is CSGRQNYGYTF. In nucleotides, the CDR3 is TGCAGCGGCAGACAGAACTATGGCTACACCTTC.

The chain combines TRBV12-3 or TRBV12-4 with TRBJ1-2, with D perhaps TRBD1 (5 bases). V dropped 7 bases and J dropped 2 bases, with 8 bases sitting between them. This CDR3 comprises 12 residues. CDR3 in amino acids: CASTDSNYGYTF. CDR3 nucleotide sequence: TGTGCCAGCACCGACAGCAACTATGGCTACACCTTC.

The rearrangement links TRBV5-1 to TRBJ1-4; D is perhaps TRBD1 (5 bases). The CDR3 loop spans 16 amino acids. Trimming pared 1 base from V and 5 bases from J, leaving 15 bases between. Germline assignment: CDR1 SGHRS and CDR2 YFSETQ. CDR3 bases: TGCGCCAGCAGCTTGTACGGCGACAGACGAAATGAAAAACTGTTTTTT. This encodes CASSLYGDRRNEKLFF.

This chain joins TRBV18 and TRBJ2-1; D is uncertain. Looked up from germline, CDR1 is KGHSH and CDR2 is LQKENI. With 1 base removed from V and 0 bases from J, the gap between germline ends came to 10 bases. The CDR3 runs 16 residues. The CDR3 coding sequence is TGTGCCAGCTCACCACTCGCACCCAGCTCCTACAATGAGCAGTTCTTC. This gives the protein CASSPLAPSSYNEQFF.

The V gene is TRBV18, the J gene TRBJ1-2, with D perhaps TRBD1 (6 bases). The CDR3 sequence is 13 residues long. CDR1 is KGHSH, CDR2 LQKENI, per germline. V lost 2 bases and J lost 8, with 12 bases in between. Here the CDR3 DNA reads TGTGCCAGCTCACCAACTCCAGGGGACGGCTACACCTTC. Residues: CASSPTPGDGYTF.

V is TRBV11-1 and J is TRBJ1-2; 7 bases are shared with TRBD1. The CDR3 has 13 amino acids. Germline V gene sequence: CDR1 SGHAT, CDR2 FQDESV (reference sequence). The V gene end was trimmed by 5 bases and the J gene end by 7 bases; junction bases not matched to a gene: 7. CDR3 amino acids: CASSHRTGGGYTF. The CDR3 bases are TGTGCCAGCAGCCACAGGACAGGAGGTGGCTACACCTTC.

The genes are TRBV7-2 and TRBJ1-1; 9 bases align to TRBD1. V was pared by 5 bases and J by 0 bases, with 7 bases of the junction left unmatched. This CDR3 is 16 amino acids long. Germline assignment: CDR1 SGHTA and CDR2 FQGNSA. The CDR3 DNA sequence: TGTGCCAGCAGCGTTACAGGGGGCCTAGTGAACACTGAAGCTTTCTTT. It yields the protein CASSVTGGLVNTEAFF. Together with reference TRBV7-2 and TRBJ1-1, the CDR3 gives the full variable domain: GAGVSQSPSNKVTEKGKDVELRCDPISGHTALYWYRQSLGQGLEFLIYFQGNSAPDKSGLPSDRFSAERTGGSVSTLTIQRTQQEDSAVYLCASSVTGGLVNTEAFFGQGTRLTVV.

V usage is TRBV30 and J usage is TRBJ1-6, with 9 nucleotides matching TRBD1. Germline V CDR1 and CDR2: GTSNPN, SVGIG (reference sequence). V dropped 6 bases and J dropped 8; count of bases not matched to a gene: 11. The CDR3 runs to 15 residues. The CDR3: CACTREQGAYSPLHF. CDR3 bases: TGTGCCTGCACCCGAGAACAGGGGGCTTATTCACCCCTCCACTTT.

The chain joins TRBV15 to TRBJ2-3; 14 positions agree with TRBD2. Germline CDR1 is LNHNV and CDR2 is YYDKDF (reference sequence). This CDR3 region has 17 residues. V shed 1 base, J shed 6 bases, and the junction held 6 bases outside the gene matches. The CDR3 here is CATSRVSRTSGGDTQYF. The CDR3 DNA sequence: TGTGCCACCAGCAGAGTGAGCCGGACTAGCGGGGGGGATACGCAGTATTTT. Together with reference TRBV15 and TRBJ2-3, the CDR3 gives the full variable domain: DAMVIQNPRYQVTQFGKPVTLSCSQTLNHNVMYWYQQKSSQAPKLLFHYYDKDFNNEADTPDNFQSRRPNTSFCFLDIRSPGLGDTAMYLCATSRVSRTSGGDTQYFGPGTRLTVL.

This clone came up a few times. The chain carries TRBV28 and TRBJ2-7; D might be TRBD1 (6 bases). CDR3 length equals 11 residues. Germline assignment: CDR1 MDHEN and CDR2 SYDVKM. V shed 4 bases and J shed 12 bases, with 13 bases lying between them. The CDR3 protein is CASSSDRWLYV. The CDR3 DNA reads as TGTGCCAGCAGTTCCGACAGGTGGTTGTACGTC.

The chain joins TRBV11-2 to TRBJ2-2; D remains unclear. The V end was cut by 3 bases, the J end by 5 bases, with 7 bases between. This CDR3 has 13 amino acids. Germline CDR1 and CDR2: SGHAT and FQNNGV. Here the CDR3 DNA reads TGTGCCAGCAGCTTGCGCCCGACCGGGGAGCTGTTTTTT. The encoded protein is CASSLRPTGELFF.

This chain joins TRBV18 and TRBJ2-3; TRBD1 aligns across 9 bases. V trimming: 1 base; J trimming: 3 bases; junction bases outside the gene matches: 2. The germline V gene has CDR1 KGHSH and CDR2 LQKENI. This CDR3 comprises 15 residues. CDR3 residues: CASSPRQGGTDTQYF. The CDR3 nucleotides are TGTGCCAGCTCACCACGACAGGGGGGGACAGATACGCAGTATTTT.

V is TRBV12-3 or TRBV12-4 and J is TRBJ1-1; weak D call: TRBD1 (6 bases). This CDR3 has 13 residues. V was shortened by 3 bases and J by 5 bases, with 10 bases between the two germline ends. The CDR3 bases are TGTGCCAGCAGTTTGGGGGGGCTGACTGAAGCTTTCTTT. Encoded protein: CASSLGGLTEAFF.

The chain links TRBV6-1 to TRBJ2-1; TRBD2 agrees at 12 bases. The germline V gene has CDR1 MNHNS and CDR2 SASEGT. The V gene end was trimmed by 0 bases and the J gene end by 4 bases; junction bases not matched to a gene: 7. This CDR3 is built from 18 residues. CDR3 coding DNA: TGTGCCAGCAGTGAAGCGAGGGCTAGCGGGGGGGCGTACAATGAGCAGTTCTTC. It specifies CASSEARASGGAYNEQFF.

The chain joins TRBV2 to TRBJ2-3; 7 bases line up with TRBD2. Germline trimming cut 6 bases from V and 8 bases from J; bases unmatched to any gene: 11. CDR3 length equals 14 residues. Germline-derived CDR1 and CDR2 are SNHLY and FYNNEI. CDR3 DNA sequence: TGTGCCAGCAGCGCTGCGGGGGACTTTGTTACGCAGTATTTT. As protein: CASSAAGDFVTQYF.

The V call is TRBV7-7, the J call TRBJ2-5; D might be TRBD2 (6 bases). CDR1 is SSHAT, CDR2 FNYEAQ, per germline (reference sequence). V gave up 4 bases and J gave up 4 bases, with 13 bases separating them. CDR3 length: 14 amino acids. CDR3 in amino acids: CASSYTGRRETQYF. The DNA for the CDR3 is TGTGCCAGCAGCTACACCGGGAGAAGAGAGACCCAGTACTTC.

The rearrangement joins TRBV5-1 to TRBJ1-6; D unresolved. V shed 5 bases and J shed 4 bases, with 13 bases lying between them. The CDR3 is made up of 15 amino acids. CDR1 is SGHRS, CDR2 YFSETQ, per germline. CDR3 sequence: CASREGPGYNSPLHF. The CDR3 bases are TGCGCCAGCAGGGAGGGTCCCGGGTATAATTCACCCCTCCACTTT. Complete variable domain (other parts from reference TRBV5-1 and TRBJ1-6): KAGVTQTPRYLIKTRGQQVTLSCSPISGHRSVSWYQQTPGQGLQFLFEYFSETQRNKGNFPGRFSGRQFSNSRSEMNVSTLELGDSALYLCASREGPGYNSPLHFGNGTRLTVT.